This T cell receptor (beta chain) came from a study of blood T cell repertoires in COVID-19. Looking at the study overall: PBMCs, B-cell-depleted T cells, or T cells provided the cDNA or gDNA that made up the material.

V was clipped by 2 bases and J by 3 bases, with 14 bases between them. This CDR3 spans 16 amino acids. Looked up from germline, CDR1 is SGHAT and CDR2 is FQNNGV. Per the study methods: How many nucleated cells were present was estimated from reference gene primer amplification. Here immunoSEQ multiplex PCR was the method, and the copy in TCRdb shows in-frame clones only, minus some. That table furnishes V, J and clone size, whereas the DNA furnished D and trimming. The sample records under 200,000 clones, 86% being singletons. This TCR was recovered from a man between 18 and 29 years old with acute or convalescent COVID-19. Sequenced sample: peripheral blood. V and J are TRBV11-2 and TRBJ2-1, with D perhaps matching TRBD2 (5 bases). The CDR3 DNA reads TGTGCCAGCAGCTTAAGAGGAGGATCCAACTACAATGAGCAGTTCTTC. Translation: CASSLRGGSNYNEQFF.